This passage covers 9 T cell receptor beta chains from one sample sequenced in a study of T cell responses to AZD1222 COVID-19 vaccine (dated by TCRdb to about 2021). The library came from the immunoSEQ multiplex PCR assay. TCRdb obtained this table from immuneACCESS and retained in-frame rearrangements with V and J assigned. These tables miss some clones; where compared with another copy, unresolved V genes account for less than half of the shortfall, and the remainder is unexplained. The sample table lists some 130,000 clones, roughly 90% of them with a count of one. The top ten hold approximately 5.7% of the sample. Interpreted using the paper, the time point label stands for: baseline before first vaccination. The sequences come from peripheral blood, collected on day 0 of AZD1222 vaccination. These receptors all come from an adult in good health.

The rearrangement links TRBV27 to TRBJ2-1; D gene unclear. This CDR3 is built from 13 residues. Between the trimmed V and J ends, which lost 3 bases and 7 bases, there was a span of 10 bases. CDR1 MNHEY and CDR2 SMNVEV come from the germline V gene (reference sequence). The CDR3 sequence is CASSFLSQNEQFF. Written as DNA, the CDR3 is TGTGCCAGCAGTTTCCTCTCTCAAAATGAGCAGTTCTTC.

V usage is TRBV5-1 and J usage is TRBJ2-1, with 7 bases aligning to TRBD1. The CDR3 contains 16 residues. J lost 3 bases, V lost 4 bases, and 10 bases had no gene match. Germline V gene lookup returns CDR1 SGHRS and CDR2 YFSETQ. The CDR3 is CASSPKKGQFYNEQFF. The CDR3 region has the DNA TGCGCCAGCAGCCCGAAAAAGGGACAGTTCTACAATGAGCAGTTCTTC.

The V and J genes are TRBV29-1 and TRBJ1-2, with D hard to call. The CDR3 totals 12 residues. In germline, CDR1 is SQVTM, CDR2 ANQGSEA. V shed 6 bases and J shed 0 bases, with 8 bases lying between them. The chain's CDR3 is CSVVPSNYGYTF. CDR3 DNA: TGCAGCGTCGTCCCCTCTAACTATGGCTACACCTTC.

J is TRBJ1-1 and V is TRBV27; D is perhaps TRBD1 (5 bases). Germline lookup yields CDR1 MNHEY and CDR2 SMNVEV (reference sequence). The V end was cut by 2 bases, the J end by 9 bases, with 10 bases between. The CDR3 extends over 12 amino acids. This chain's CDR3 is CASSLLQGKAFF. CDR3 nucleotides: TGTGCCAGCAGTTTACTTCAGGGTAAAGCTTTCTTT.

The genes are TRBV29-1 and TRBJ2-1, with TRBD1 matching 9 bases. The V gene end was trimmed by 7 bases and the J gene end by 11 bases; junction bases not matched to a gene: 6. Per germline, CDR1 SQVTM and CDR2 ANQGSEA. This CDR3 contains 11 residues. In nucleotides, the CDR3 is TGCAGCGGCCGGGACAGGGCTCAGCAGTTCTTC. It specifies CSGRDRAQQFF.

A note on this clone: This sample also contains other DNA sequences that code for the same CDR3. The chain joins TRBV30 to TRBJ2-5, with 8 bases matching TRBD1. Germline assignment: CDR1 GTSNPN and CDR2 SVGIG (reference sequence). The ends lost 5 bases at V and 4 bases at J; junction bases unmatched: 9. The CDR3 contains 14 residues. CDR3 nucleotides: TGTGCCTGGTCCGGACAGGGAATTGGAGAGACCCAGTACTTC. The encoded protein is CAWSGQGIGETQYF. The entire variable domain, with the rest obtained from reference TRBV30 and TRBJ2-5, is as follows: SQTIHQWPATLVQPVGSPLSLECTVEGTSNPNLYWYRQAAGRGLQLLFYSVGIGQISSEVPQNLSASRPQDRQFILSSKKLLLSDSGFYLCAWSGQGIGETQYFGPGTRLLVL.

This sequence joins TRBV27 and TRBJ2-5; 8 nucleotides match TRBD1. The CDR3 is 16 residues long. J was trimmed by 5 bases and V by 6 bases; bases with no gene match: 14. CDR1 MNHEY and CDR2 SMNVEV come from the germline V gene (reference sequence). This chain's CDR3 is CASRKRGQGRIETQYF. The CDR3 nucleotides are TGTGCCAGCAGGAAGAGAGGACAGGGTCGGATCGAGACCCAGTACTTC.

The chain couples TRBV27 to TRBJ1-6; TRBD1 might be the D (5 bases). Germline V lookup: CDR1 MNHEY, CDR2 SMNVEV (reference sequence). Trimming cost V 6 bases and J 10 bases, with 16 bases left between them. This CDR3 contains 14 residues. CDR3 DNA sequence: TGTGCCAGCAGGCAACGGGACCCATCCTCACCCCTCCACTTT. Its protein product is CASRQRDPSSPLHF.

The CDR3 nucleotides are TGTGCCAGCAGCCAAGATCTTGGGACAGGGGCCACTGAAGCTTTCTTT. This translates into CASSQDLGTGATEAFF. The rearrangement links TRBV4-2 to TRBJ1-1, with 10 bases matching TRBD1. CDR3 length: 16 residues. The germline CDR1 and CDR2 sequences are LGHNA and YNFKEQ. V lost 0 bases to trimming and J lost 4 bases; unmatched junction nucleotides: 5.